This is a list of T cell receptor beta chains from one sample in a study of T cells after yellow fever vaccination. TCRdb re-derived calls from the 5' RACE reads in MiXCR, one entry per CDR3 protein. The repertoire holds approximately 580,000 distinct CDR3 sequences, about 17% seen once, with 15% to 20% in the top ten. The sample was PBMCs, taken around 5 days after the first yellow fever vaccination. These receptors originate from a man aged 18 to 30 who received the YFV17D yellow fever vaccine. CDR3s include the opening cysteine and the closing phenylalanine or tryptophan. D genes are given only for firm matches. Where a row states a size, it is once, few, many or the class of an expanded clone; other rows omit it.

CDR3 DNA: TGTGCCAGCAGCCCTTTGACAGGGGCTGGCTCACCCCTCCACTTT
CDR3 protein: CASSPLTGAGSPLHF
V gene: TRBV9
J gene: TRBJ1-6
D gene: TRBD1
clone size: -

CDR3 DNA: TGTGCCTGGAGTAGGGGGTCGTCGTACTATGGCTACACCTTC
CDR3 protein: CAWSRGSSYYGYTF
V gene: TRBV30
J gene: TRBJ1-2
D gene: -
clone size: few

CDR3 DNA: TGTGCCAGCAGCCCATGGGCCGACTATGGCTACACCTTC
CDR3 protein: CASSPWADYGYTF
V gene: TRBV7-3
J gene: TRBJ1-2
D gene: -
clone size: few

CDR3 DNA: TGCGCCAGCAGCTTGGCCGGGGTCGGTAATGAAAAACTGTTTTTT
CDR3 protein: CASSLAGVGNEKLFF
V gene: TRBV5-1
J gene: TRBJ1-4
D gene: -
clone size: few

CDR3 DNA: TGTGCCAGCAGCGGAGGTACTTACTCCTATAATTCACCCCTCCACTTT
CDR3 protein: CASSGGTYSYNSPLHF
V gene: TRBV7-9
J gene: TRBJ1-6
D gene: -
clone size: few

CDR3 DNA: TGCGCCAGCAGCCCTGTTCGACAGGGATCATGGTCACCCCTCCACTTT
CDR3 protein: CASSPVRQGSWSPLHF
V gene: TRBV4-3
J gene: TRBJ1-6
D gene: TRBD1
clone size: -

CDR3 DNA: TGTGCCTGGAATTTCGGCGTAAACAGGGGCACTGAAGCTTTCTTT
CDR3 protein: CAWNFGVNRGTEAFF
V gene: TRBV30
J gene: TRBJ1-1
D gene: TRBD1
clone size: -

CDR3 DNA: TGTGCCAGCAGCTTTCCAGACGGCCAAAGCACAGATACGCAGTATTTT
CDR3 protein: CASSFPDGQSTDTQYF
V gene: TRBV11-2
J gene: TRBJ2-3
D gene: -
clone size: -

CDR3 DNA: TGTGCCAGCAGCTTTAATCTAGGCACTGAAGCTTTCTTT
CDR3 protein: CASSFNLGTEAFF
V gene: TRBV7-2
J gene: TRBJ1-1
D gene: -
clone size: few

CDR3 DNA: TGTGCCAGCAGCTTAGGAGGCGGGGGGTTCACAGATACGCAGTATTTT
CDR3 protein: CASSLGGGGFTDTQYF
V gene: TRBV11-2
J gene: TRBJ2-3
D gene: TRBD2
clone size: -

CDR3 DNA: TGCGCCAGCAGCTTGACATCGGGCGGTCCCCAAGAGACCCAGTACTTC
CDR3 protein: CASSLTSGGPQETQYF
V gene: TRBV5-1
J gene: TRBJ2-5
D gene: -
clone size: -

CDR3 DNA: TGCGCCAGCAGCCTAACAGGGGAAGAGACCCCGTACTTC
CDR3 protein: CASSLTGEETPYF
V gene: TRBV5-1
J gene: TRBJ2-5
D gene: TRBD1
clone size: -

CDR3 DNA: TGTGCCAGCAGCCAAAAAGGACTAGCGGGGTACACAGATACGCAGTATTTT
CDR3 protein: CASSQKGLAGYTDTQYF
V gene: TRBV14
J gene: TRBJ2-3
D gene: TRBD2
clone size: few

CDR3 DNA: TGCGCCAGCAGCCAAGGCCCGGGGAGAACAGGAGAGACCCAGTACTTC
CDR3 protein: CASSQGPGRTGETQYF
V gene: TRBV4-1
J gene: TRBJ2-5
D gene: -
clone size: many

CDR3 DNA: TGTGCCTGGAGTGAGACAGGGGGCGGGTCGCCCCAGCATTTT
CDR3 protein: CAWSETGGGSPQHF
V gene: TRBV30
J gene: TRBJ1-5
D gene: TRBD1
clone size: few

CDR3 DNA: TGTGCCAGCAGCCGCAAAGCGGGGGGGCCAGAAGAGACCCAGTACTTC
CDR3 protein: CASSRKAGGPEETQYF
V gene: TRBV7-3
J gene: TRBJ2-5
D gene: TRBD2
clone size: -